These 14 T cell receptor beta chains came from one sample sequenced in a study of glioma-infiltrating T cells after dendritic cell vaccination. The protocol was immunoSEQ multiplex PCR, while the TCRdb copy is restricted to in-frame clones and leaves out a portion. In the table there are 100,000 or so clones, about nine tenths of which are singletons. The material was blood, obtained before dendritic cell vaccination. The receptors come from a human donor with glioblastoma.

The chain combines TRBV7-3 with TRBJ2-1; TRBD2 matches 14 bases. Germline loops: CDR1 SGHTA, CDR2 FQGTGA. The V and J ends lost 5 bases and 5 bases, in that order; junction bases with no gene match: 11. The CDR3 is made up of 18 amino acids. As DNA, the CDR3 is TGTGCCAGCAGCAGAACCGGGACTAGCGGGAGTAGAAACAATGAGCAGTTCTTC. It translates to CASSRTGTSGSRNNEQFF.

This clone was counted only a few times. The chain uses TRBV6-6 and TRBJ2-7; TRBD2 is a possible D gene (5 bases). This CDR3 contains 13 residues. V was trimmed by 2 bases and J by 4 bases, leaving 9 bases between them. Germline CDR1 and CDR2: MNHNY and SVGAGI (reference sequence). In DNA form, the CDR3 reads TGTGCCAGCAGTTACCTAGCAGATTACGAGCAGTACTTC. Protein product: CASSYLADYEQYF.

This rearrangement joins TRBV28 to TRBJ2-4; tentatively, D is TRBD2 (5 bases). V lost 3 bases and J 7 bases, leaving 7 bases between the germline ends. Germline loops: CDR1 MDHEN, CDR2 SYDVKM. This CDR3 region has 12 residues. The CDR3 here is CASSLEENIQYF. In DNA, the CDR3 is TGTGCCAGCAGTTTGGAGGAGAACATTCAGTACTTC. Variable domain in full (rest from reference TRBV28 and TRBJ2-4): DVKVTQSSRYLVKRTGEKVFLECVQDMDHENMFWYRQDPGLGLRLIYFSYDVKMKEKGDIPEGYSVSREKKERFSLILESASTNQTSMYLCASSLEENIQYFGAGTRLSVL.

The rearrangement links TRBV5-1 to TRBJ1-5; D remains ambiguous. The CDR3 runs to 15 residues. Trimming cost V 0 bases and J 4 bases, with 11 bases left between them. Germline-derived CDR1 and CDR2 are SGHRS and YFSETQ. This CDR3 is CASSLGWSGNQPQHF. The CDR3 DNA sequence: TGCGCCAGCAGCTTGGGTTGGAGTGGGAATCAGCCCCAGCATTTT.

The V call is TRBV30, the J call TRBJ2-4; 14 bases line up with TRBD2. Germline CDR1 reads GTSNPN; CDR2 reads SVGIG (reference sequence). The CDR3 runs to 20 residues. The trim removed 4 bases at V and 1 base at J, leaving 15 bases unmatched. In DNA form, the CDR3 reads TGTGCCTGGACCCCTCTCTTCGGGACTAGCGGGAGTGCGGCCAAAAACATTCAGTACTTC. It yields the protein CAWTPLFGTSGSAAKNIQYF. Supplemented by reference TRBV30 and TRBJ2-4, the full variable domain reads SQTIHQWPATLVQPVGSPLSLECTVEGTSNPNLYWYRQAAGRGLQLLFYSVGIGQISSEVPQNLSASRPQDRQFILSSKKLLLSDSGFYLCAWTPLFGTSGSAAKNIQYFGAGTRLSVL.

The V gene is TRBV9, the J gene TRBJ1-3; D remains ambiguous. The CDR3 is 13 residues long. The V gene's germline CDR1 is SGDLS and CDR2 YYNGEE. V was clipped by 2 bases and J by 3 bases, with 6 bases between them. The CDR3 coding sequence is TGTGCCAGCAGCGTGGCGGATGGAAACACCATATATTTT. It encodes CASSVADGNTIYF. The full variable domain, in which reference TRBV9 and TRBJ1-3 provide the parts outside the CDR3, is DSGVTQTPKHLITATGQRVTLRCSPRSGDLSVYWYQQSLDQGLQFLIQYYNGEERAKGNILERFSAQQFPDLHSELNLSSLELGDSALYFCASSVADGNTIYFGEGSWLTVV.

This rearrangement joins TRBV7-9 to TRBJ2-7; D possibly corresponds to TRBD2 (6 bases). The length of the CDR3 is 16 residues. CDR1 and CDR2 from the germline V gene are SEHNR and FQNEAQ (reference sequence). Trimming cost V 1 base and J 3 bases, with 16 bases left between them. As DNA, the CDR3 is TGTGCCAGCAGCTTAGTTACGACTAGTAGGAACTACGAGCAGTACTTC. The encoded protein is CASSLVTTSRNYEQYF.

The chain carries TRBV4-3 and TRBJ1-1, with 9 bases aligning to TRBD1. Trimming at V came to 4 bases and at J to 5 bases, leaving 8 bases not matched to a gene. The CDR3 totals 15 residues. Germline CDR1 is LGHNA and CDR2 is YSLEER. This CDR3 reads CASSPGTGSSTEAFF. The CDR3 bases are TGCGCCAGCAGCCCGGGGACAGGGAGTTCGACTGAAGCTTTCTTT.

CDR3 nucleotides: TGCGCCAGCAGCCCCCTCGGGACTAGCGGGGGGGTATACAATGAGCAGTTCTTC. This gives the protein CASSPLGTSGGVYNEQFF. This rearrangement joins TRBV4-1 to TRBJ2-1, with TRBD2 matching 16 bases. The CDR3 loop spans 18 amino acids. After removal of 4 bases from V and 4 bases from J, the junction contained 7 bases not matched to a gene. Germline assignment: CDR1 MGHRA and CDR2 YSYEKL.

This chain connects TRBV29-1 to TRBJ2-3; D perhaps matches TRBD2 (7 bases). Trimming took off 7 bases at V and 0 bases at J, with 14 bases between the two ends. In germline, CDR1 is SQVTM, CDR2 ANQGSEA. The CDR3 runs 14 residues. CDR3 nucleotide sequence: TGCAGCGCCGGGGGGCAGAGCAGCACAGATACGCAGTATTTT. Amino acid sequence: CSAGGQSSTDTQYF.

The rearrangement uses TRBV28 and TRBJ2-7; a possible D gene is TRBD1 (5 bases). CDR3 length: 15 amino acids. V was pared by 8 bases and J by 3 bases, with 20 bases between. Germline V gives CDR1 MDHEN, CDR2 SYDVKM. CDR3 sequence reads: CASGPYRISVYEQYF. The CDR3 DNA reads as TGTGCCAGCGGACCGTACAGGATCTCCGTCTACGAGCAGTACTTC.

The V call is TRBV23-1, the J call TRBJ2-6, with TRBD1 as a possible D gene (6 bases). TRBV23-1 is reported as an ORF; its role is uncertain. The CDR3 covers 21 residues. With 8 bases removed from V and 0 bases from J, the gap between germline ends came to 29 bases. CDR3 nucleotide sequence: TGCGCCAGCCTAAAACTGTGTATGGACAGACTCATCCACTCTGGGGCCAACGTCCTGACTTTC. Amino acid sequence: CASLKLCMDRLIHSGANVLTF.

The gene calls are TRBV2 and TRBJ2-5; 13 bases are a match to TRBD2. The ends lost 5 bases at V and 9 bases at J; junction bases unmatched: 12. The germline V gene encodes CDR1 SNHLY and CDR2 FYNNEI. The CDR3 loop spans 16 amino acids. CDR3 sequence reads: CASSTGLAGLSGAQYF. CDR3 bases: TGTGCCAGCAGTACGGGACTAGCGGGATTATCTGGGGCCCAGTACTTC.

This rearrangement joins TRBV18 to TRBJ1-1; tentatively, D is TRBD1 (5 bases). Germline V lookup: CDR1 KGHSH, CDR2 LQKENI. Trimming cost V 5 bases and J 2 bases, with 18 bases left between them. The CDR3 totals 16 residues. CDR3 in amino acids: CASSVAPTDFNTEAFF. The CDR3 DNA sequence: TGTGCCAGCTCAGTTGCCCCGACAGATTTCAACACTGAAGCTTTCTTT.